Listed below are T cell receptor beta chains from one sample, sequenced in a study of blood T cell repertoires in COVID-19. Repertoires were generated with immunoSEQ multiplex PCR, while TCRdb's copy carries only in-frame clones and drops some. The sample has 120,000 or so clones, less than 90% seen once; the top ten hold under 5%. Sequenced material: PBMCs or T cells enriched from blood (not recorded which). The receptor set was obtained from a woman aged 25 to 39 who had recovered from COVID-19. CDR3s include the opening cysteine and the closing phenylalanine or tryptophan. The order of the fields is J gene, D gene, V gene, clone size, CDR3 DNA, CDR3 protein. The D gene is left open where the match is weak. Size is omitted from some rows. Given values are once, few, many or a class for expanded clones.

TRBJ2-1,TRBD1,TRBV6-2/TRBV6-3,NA,TGTGCCAGCAGCCAGGGGGCACGGGAGCAGTTCTTC,CASSQGAREQFF
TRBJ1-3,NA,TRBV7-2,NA,TGTGCCAGCAGCTTACGGTTCCAGGGGATGTCAGGAAACACCATATATTTT,CASSLRFQGMSGNTIYF
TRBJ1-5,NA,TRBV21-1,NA,TGTGCCAGCACGGGACAGGGGAGGGGATATAGCAATCAGCCCCAGCATTTT,CASTGQGRGYSNQPQHF
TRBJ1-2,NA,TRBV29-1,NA,TGCAGCGACAACCGGGGGTTCCTGGGCTACACCTTC,CSDNRGFLGYTF
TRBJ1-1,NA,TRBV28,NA,TGTGCCAGCAGTTTTGGTGGGGCGAACACTGAAGCTTTCTTT,CASSFGGANTEAFF
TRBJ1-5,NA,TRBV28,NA,TGTGCCAGCAGCCGGGGGGTTTATAGCAATCAGCCCCAGCATTTT,CASSRGVYSNQPQHF
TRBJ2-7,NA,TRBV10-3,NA,TGTGCCACCTCTCGAGGGTCCTACGAGCAGTACTTC,CATSRGSYEQYF
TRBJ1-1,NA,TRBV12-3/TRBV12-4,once,TGTGCCAGCAGTTTAGGACAGAACACTGAAGCTTTCTTT,CASSLGQNTEAFF
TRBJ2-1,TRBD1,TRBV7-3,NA,TGTGCCAGCAGCCCCAGGACAGGGTCGAATGAGCAGTTCTTC,CASSPRTGSNEQFF
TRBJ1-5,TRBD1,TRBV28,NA,TGTGCCAGCAAGCCGGGACAGGGGGTCGGTCAGCCCCAGCATTTT,CASKPGQGVGQPQHF
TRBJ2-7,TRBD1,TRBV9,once,TGTGCCAGCAGCCCCCGGACAGGCACCTACGAGCAGTACTTC,CASSPRTGTYEQYF
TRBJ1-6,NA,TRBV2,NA,TGTGCCAGCAGGGACTCTGGGCACGGATCACCCCTCCACTTT,CASRDSGHGSPLHF
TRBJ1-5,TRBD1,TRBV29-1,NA,TGCAGCGTTGTAGGGACAGGGAATCAGCCCCAGCATTTT,CSVVGTGNQPQHF
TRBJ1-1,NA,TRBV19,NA,TGTGCCAGTAGTATAGGAGCCGCGACAGGTGTAGCTTTCTTT,CASSIGAATGVAFF
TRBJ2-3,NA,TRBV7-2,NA,TGTGCCAGCAGCCCGGACAGAGGGGGAGATACGCAGTATTTT,CASSPDRGGDTQYF
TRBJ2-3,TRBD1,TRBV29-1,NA,TGCAGCGTTCCTCACGACAGGGAAAACGCAGATACGCAGTATTTT,CSVPHDRENADTQYF
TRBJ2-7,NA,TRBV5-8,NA,TGTGCCAGCAGCTTGAGTCTGCGCGGCCTCTCGGATCGGTACTTC,CASSLSLRGLSDRYF
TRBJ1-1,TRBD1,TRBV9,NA,TGTGCCAGCAGCGCGGGACAGGTTATTATGAACACTGAAGCTTTCTTT,CASSAGQVIMNTEAFF
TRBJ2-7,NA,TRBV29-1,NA,TGCAGCATATACAGGGACCCGGGCTCCTACGAGCAGTACTTC,CSIYRDPGSYEQYF
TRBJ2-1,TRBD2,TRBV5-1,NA,TGCGCCAGCAGACCGTGGGCTAGCGGAACCTACAATGAGCAGTTCTTC,CASRPWASGTYNEQFF
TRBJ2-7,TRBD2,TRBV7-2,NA,TGTGCCAGCAGCTTTCTAGCGGGAGTCTACGAGCAGTACTTC,CASSFLAGVYEQYF
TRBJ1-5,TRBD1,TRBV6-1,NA,TGTGCCAGCAGTGACCATCAGGGGGGCAGTCAGCCCCAGCATTTT,CASSDHQGGSQPQHF
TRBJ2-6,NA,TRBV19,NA,TGTGCCAGTAGTATCAGGGGCTCTGGGGCCAACGTCCTGACTTTC,CASSIRGSGANVLTF
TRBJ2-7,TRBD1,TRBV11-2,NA,TGTGCCAGCAGCACACGGACAGGGGGCTTCTACGAGCAGTACTTC,CASSTRTGGFYEQYF
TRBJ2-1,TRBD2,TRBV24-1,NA,TGTGCCACCAGTGTTGGGCGGGAGATTCCCTCCTACAATGAGCAGTTCTTC,CATSVGREIPSYNEQFF
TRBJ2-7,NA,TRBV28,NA,TGTGCCAGCAGTTTTCAGGGGCCCGGAGAGCAGTACTTC,CASSFQGPGEQYF
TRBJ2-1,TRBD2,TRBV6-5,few,TGTGCCAGCAGATTACTAGCGGGCATCAATGAGCAGTTCTTC,CASRLLAGINEQFF
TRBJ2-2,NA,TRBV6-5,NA,TGTGCCAGCAGAGACGGGGGGCCCGGGGAGCTGTTTTTT,CASRDGGPGELFF
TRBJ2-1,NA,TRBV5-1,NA,TGCGCCAGCAGCTTGGAGGCGCGGACACAAGGTTACAATGAGCAGTTCTTC,CASSLEARTQGYNEQFF
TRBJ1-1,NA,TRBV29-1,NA,TGCAGCGGCGAACGAGGCTTGGCTGAAGCTTTCTTT,CSGERGLAEAFF
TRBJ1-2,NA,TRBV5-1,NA,TGCGCCAGCAGCCCGCACGCAGGGAACCCCTATGGCTACACCTTC,CASSPHAGNPYGYTF
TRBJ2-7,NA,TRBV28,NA,TGTGCCAGCAGGCGTGTACAGGGAAACTACGAGCAGTACTTC,CASRRVQGNYEQYF